This T cell receptor (beta chain) was captured by sequencing in a study of CD8 T cells in ankylosing spondylitis. Each CDR3 protein gets one entry after TCRdb re-called the 5' RACE reads with MiXCR. The table records 100,000 or so distinct CDR3 sequences, approximately 25% of them present only once. Looked up from germline, CDR1 is PRHDT and CDR2 is FYEKMQ (reference sequence). V lost 5 bases and J lost 9; bases outside the gene matches: 7. The CDR3 has 13 amino acids. Sequencing was carried out using synovial fluid, either unsorted or a sorted T cell fraction (not recorded which). The chain combines TRBV13 with TRBJ2-1; TRBD2 agrees at 7 bases. The sequence derives from a male donor with ankylosing spondylitis. This CDR3 reads CASSRRLAGEQFF. CDR3 bases: TGTGCCAGCAGCCGACGACTAGCTGGTGAGCAGTTCTTC.